This T cell receptor beta chain was identified in a study of CD8+ T cells in alopecia areata. Treatment here: oral pan-JAK inhibitor, 5-10 mg twice daily. cDNA serving as the sequencing template came from extracted, reverse transcribed RNA. Profiling relied on immunoSEQ multiplex PCR, and the TCRdb table lists in-frame clones only, not all of them. The table has more than 200,000 clones, approximately 70% seen once; the top ten hold 1% to 1.5%. In this sample, this clone turned up a few times. What it binds is not known. The CDR3 loop spans 15 amino acids. Trimming at V came to 4 bases and at J to 3 bases, leaving 7 bases not matched to a gene. Germline CDR1 and CDR2: SQVTM and ANQGSEA. Study-wide points: Baseline CD8+ expansion's link to response remains uncertain, as there was one nonresponder.

Here the sequenced sample was CD4+ T cells sorted from blood, taken between weeks 44 and 45, from a patient treated with tofacitinib. This chain connects TRBV29-1 to TRBJ2-7, with TRBD1 matching over 12 bases. This TCR was sampled from a human donor with alopecia areata. DNA for the CDR3: TGCAGCGTTGGCTCCGGGACAGGGGGCGGCTACGAGCAGTACTTC. Protein: CSVGSGTGGGYEQYF.